Listed below are T cell receptor beta chains from one sample, sequenced in a study of blood T cells in healthy people across ages. MiXCR, applied by TCRdb to the 5' RACE reads, yields one record per CDR3 protein. The sample has 450,000 to 650,000 distinct CDR3 sequences, more than 20% seen once. The same specimen was also included in a second study, on T cells of mothers and their children.

Sequenced sample: blood. Receptors were obtained from a boy between 10 and 17 years old in good health. Each CDR3 is given with its conserved first and last residue. The D gene is left open where the match is weak. Rows give clone size only sometimes, using once, few, many, or a class for an expanded clone.

>TRBJ2-3|-|TRBV4-3|-
CASSQDGAVLGSTDTQYF
TGCGCCAGCAGCCAAGATGGGGCAGTCCTGGGGAGCACAGATACGCAGTATTTT
>TRBJ2-7|-|TRBV4-2|few
CASSQDRDEQYF
TGTGCCAGCAGCCAAGACAGAGACGAGCAGTACTTC
>TRBJ2-6|-|TRBV2|-
CASRGGRTSSGANVLTF
TGTGCCAGCAGGGGGGGACGGACGAGCTCTGGGGCCAACGTCCTGACTTTC
>TRBJ1-6|-|TRBV5-5|few
CASSLEGSSPLHF
TGTGCCAGCAGCTTAGAGGGAAGTTCACCCCTCCACTTT
>TRBJ2-7|-|TRBV5-1|few
CASSHDRSPSYEQYF
TGCGCCAGCAGCCACGACAGGTCTCCTTCCTACGAGCAGTACTTC
>TRBJ1-5|-|TRBV20-1|-
CSARESSPTQHF
TGCAGTGCTAGAGAATCATCTCCTACCCAGCATTTT
>TRBJ2-5|-|TRBV20-1|-
CSALGGPETQYF
TGCAGTGCGTTGGGGGGGCCTGAGACCCAGTACTTC
>TRBJ1-2|-|TRBV11-1|few
CASSSLSGSVRF
TGTGCCAGCAGCTCTTTGTCTGGATCGGTCCGCTTC
>TRBJ2-5|-|TRBV29-1|-
CSVDGAKDEETQYF
TGCAGCGTTGATGGGGCAAAGGATGAAGAGACCCAGTACTTC
>TRBJ1-6|-|TRBV3-1|few
CASSQGNRAVSPLHF
TGTGCCAGCAGCCAAGGAAACAGGGCGGTCTCACCCCTCCACTTT
>TRBJ2-5|TRBD1|TRBV27|few
CASSLDREKTQYF
TGTGCCAGCAGTTTAGACAGGGAGAAGACCCAGTACTTC
>TRBJ1-2|-|TRBV29-1|-
CSVESQGGSYGYTF
TGCAGCGTTGAATCTCAGGGAGGGAGCTATGGCTACACCTTC
>TRBJ2-7|TRBD2|TRBV11-1|-
CASSLETSAHYEQYF
TGTGCCAGCAGCCTTGAGACTAGCGCGCACTACGAGCAGTACTTC
>TRBJ1-4|TRBD1|TRBV20-1|few
CSARQGVSDEKLFF
TGCAGTGCTAGACAGGGGGTATCGGATGAAAAACTGTTTTTT
>TRBJ1-5|-|TRBV11-2|-
CASSKDTGGRNQPQHF
TGTGCCAGCAGCAAGGACACCGGGGGGCGAAATCAGCCCCAGCATTTT
>TRBJ1-3|TRBD1|TRBV5-6|-
CASSSRQGAFSGNTIYF
TGTGCCAGCAGCTCCCGACAGGGAGCCTTCTCTGGAAACACCATATATTTT
>TRBJ1-1|-|TRBV20-1|-
CSARDRVGVNTEAFF
TGCAGTGCTAGAGATCGAGTCGGCGTGAACACTGAAGCTTTCTTT